Shown below are 25 T cell receptor beta chains from a single sample sequenced in a study of post-analysis software for immune sequencing data. Their specific antigens are unknown. cDNA libraries of TCR beta carried unique molecular identifiers. One entry per CDR3 protein, called by TCRdb with MiXCR from the PCR reads. Of hundreds of thousands of distinct CDR3 sequences in the sample, roughly three fifths were seen once. Points from the study as a whole: TRBV5-6, TRBV5-1 and TRBV20-1 were among roughly 5 TRBV segments more frequent in patients than controls.

Material: blood. All receptors derive from a girl aged 2-9 years with multiple sclerosis.

This chain uses TRBV4-1 with TRBJ2-5; 8 bases map to TRBD2. With the DNA end fitting TRBJ2-7 better, the J assignment may be wrong. In germline, CDR1 is MGHRA, CDR2 YSYEKL. This CDR3 region has 14 residues. The CDR3 DNA reads TGCGCCAGCAGCCTAGCGGGATGGGGCTACGAGCAGTACTTC. Translating gives CASSLAGWGYEQYF.

The rearrangement links TRBV6-5 to TRBJ1-6; a possible D gene is TRBD1 (6 bases). CDR3 length: 15 amino acids. Between the trimmed V and J ends, which lost 4 bases and 7 bases, there was a span of 14 bases. Germline CDR1 is MNHEY and CDR2 is SVGAGI. Here the CDR3 reads CASSSPGHSNSPLHF. In DNA, the CDR3 is TGTGCCAGCAGTTCGCCGGGACACTCAAATTCACCCCTCCACTTT.

DNA for the CDR3: TGCAGTGCTAGCTTACGACTAGCGGGAGTGGGGACCCAGTACTTC. This encodes CSASLRLAGVGTQYF. V and J are TRBV20-1 and TRBJ2-5; 12 bases line up with TRBD2. The V gene end was trimmed by 3 bases and the J gene end by 7 bases; junction bases not matched to a gene: 9. The CDR3 is made up of 15 amino acids. Germline CDR1 and CDR2: DFQATT and SNEGSKA (reference sequence).

This clonotype turned up a few times. This chain links TRBV20-1 with TRBJ2-4; TRBD1 matches at 8 bases. The V gene's germline CDR1 is DFQATT and CDR2 SNEGSKA (reference sequence). The trim removed 1 base at V and 8 bases at J, leaving 4 bases unmatched. This CDR3 is 13 amino acids long. CDR3 amino acids: CSARATGVHIQYF. The CDR3 DNA sequence: TGCAGTGCTAGAGCGACAGGGGTCCACATTCAGTACTTC.

This sequence joins TRBV5-4 and TRBJ2-3; 7 nucleotides match TRBD2. Losses at the gene ends were 3 bases for V and 2 bases for J; bases not matched to a gene: 12. Germline assignment: CDR1 SGHNT and CDR2 YYREEE (reference sequence). The CDR3 is 17 residues long. The CDR3 is CASSSGLTGGTTDTQYF. In DNA form, the CDR3 reads TGTGCCAGCAGCTCCGGACTAACGGGGGGAACCACAGATACGCAGTATTTT.

V is TRBV20-1 and J is TRBJ1-2; maybe TRBD1 (6 bases). This CDR3 has 13 residues. Trimming shortened V by 5 bases and J by 1 base, and 11 bases separated the two germline ends. Germline CDR1 reads DFQATT; CDR2 reads SNEGSKA (reference sequence). Here the CDR3 DNA reads TGCAGTGCTCAGTTAGGGGGTAACTATGGCTACACCTTC. It encodes CSAQLGGNYGYTF.

V gene TRBV25-1 combines with J gene TRBJ2-2; the match to TRBD1 covers 7 bases. The CDR3 totals 15 residues. V shed 5 bases, J shed 1 base, and the junction held 4 bases outside the gene matches. CDR1 is MGHDK and CDR2 is SYGVNS in the germline V gene. The CDR3 DNA is TGTGCCAGCAGTTCGGGACAGCTGAACACCGGGGAGCTGTTTTTT. This gives the protein CASSSGQLNTGELFF.

The rearrangement links TRBV3-1 to TRBJ2-1; D possibly corresponds to TRBD2 (5 bases). Germline V CDR1 and CDR2: LGHDT, YNNKEL (reference sequence). V gave up 4 bases and J gave up 0 bases, with 16 bases separating them. The CDR3 sequence is 17 residues long. The CDR3 protein is CASSRRTGLLSYNEQFF. The CDR3 DNA is TGTGCCAGCAGCCGAAGGACTGGACTGCTCTCCTACAATGAGCAGTTCTTC.

The chain links TRBV7-6 to TRBJ2-3, with 11 bases lining up with TRBD2. CDR1 and CDR2 from the germline V gene are SGHVS and FNYEAQ. This CDR3 is 15 amino acids long. J lost 5 bases, V lost 5 bases, and 6 bases had no gene match. The chain's CDR3 is CASSLTSGRRDTQYF. Here the CDR3 DNA reads TGTGCCAGCAGCCTCACTAGCGGGAGAAGAGATACGCAGTATTTT.

The CDR3, as DNA: TGCGCCAGCAGCCAATTAGCGGGAGGGCTTGACGCATCCCAGTTCTTC. This translates into CASSQLAGGLDASQFF. This sequence joins TRBV5-1 and TRBJ2-1; 11 bases align to TRBD2. Germline CDR1 is SGHRS and CDR2 is YFSETQ. The J segment lost 13 bases and the V segment lost 4 bases, leaving 16 bases of the junction unmatched. CDR3 size: 16 residues.

The V gene is TRBV18, the J gene TRBJ2-6, with 10 bases that match TRBD1. CDR3 length: 17 amino acids. J was trimmed by 2 bases and V by 0 bases; bases with no gene match: 1. CDR1 and CDR2 (germline): KGHSH, LQKENI. CDR3 region: CASSPPGQGTGANVLTF. As DNA, the CDR3 is TGTGCCAGCTCACCACCGGGACAGGGGACTGGGGCCAACGTCCTGACTTTC.

This clonotype was seen more than once but under ten times. The chain joins TRBV3-1 to TRBJ2-1, with TRBD2 identical over 7 bases. Germline values: CDR1 LGHDT, CDR2 YNNKEL (reference sequence). Losses at the gene ends were 1 base for V and 3 bases for J; bases not matched to a gene: 6. The CDR3 loop spans 16 amino acids. The CDR3 here is CASSQAVAGLYNEQFF. Here the CDR3 DNA reads TGTGCCAGCAGCCAAGCAGTAGCGGGCCTCTACAATGAGCAGTTCTTC.

The chain carries TRBV2 and TRBJ2-4, with TRBD2 identical over 8 bases. V trimming: 7 bases; J trimming: 13 bases; junction bases outside the gene matches: 15. The germline V gene encodes CDR1 SNHLY and CDR2 FYNNEI. The CDR3 is made up of 14 amino acids. In DNA, the CDR3 is TGTGCCAGCACTACCCAGCCGGGGGGGAGAACCCAGTACTTC. Amino acids: CASTTQPGGRTQYF.

This clonotype occurred a few times. The chain is built from TRBV4-3 and TRBJ2-1; 7 nucleotides match TRBD2. This CDR3 is 16 amino acids long. Per germline, CDR1 LGHNA and CDR2 YSLEER. The V and J ends lost 1 base and 5 bases, in that order; junction bases with no gene match: 8. The CDR3 region is CASSQGPGLGNNEQFF. CDR3 in DNA: TGCGCCAGCAGCCAAGGCCCCGGACTAGGTAACAATGAGCAGTTCTTC.

This clonotype was seen only once. The chain has TRBV6-5 and TRBJ1-1; a weak D match, TRBD1 (6 bases). From germline, CDR1 is MNHEY and CDR2 SVGAGI. Trimming stripped 7 bases from V and 3 bases from J, with 18 bases between. This CDR3 contains 15 residues. CDR3: CASTNTGGVHTEAFF. CDR3 in DNA: TGTGCCAGCACCAACACGGGGGGCGTCCACACTGAAGCTTTCTTT.

This clonotype was seen a few times. The V call is TRBV20-1, the J call TRBJ2-3, with 7 bases matching TRBD2. The CDR3 length is 12 residues. Germline CDR1 is DFQATT and CDR2 is SNEGSKA (reference sequence). J lost 8 bases, V lost 3 bases, and 5 bases had no gene match. The CDR3: CSASRSGGTQYF. As DNA, the CDR3 is TGCAGTGCTAGTAGGTCGGGGGGTACGCAGTATTTT.

This CDR3 is CASSAGTGSGTDTQYF. CDR3 nucleotide sequence: TGTGCCAGCAGCGCGGGGACAGGTTCGGGCACAGATACGCAGTATTTT. The V gene is TRBV7-8, the J gene TRBJ2-3; 8 nucleotides align to TRBD1. Germline-derived CDR1 and CDR2 are SGHVS and FQNEAQ. The CDR3 length is 16 residues. Trimming at V came to 5 bases and at J to 1 base, leaving 8 bases not matched to a gene.

V gene TRBV7-2 combines with J gene TRBJ2-4; D may be TRBD2 (7 bases). Judging by the DNA end, TRBJ2-5 fits better; the J call may be wrong. From germline, CDR1 is SGHTA and CDR2 FQGNSA. This CDR3 contains 19 residues. The CDR3 protein is CASSLLGGGGFAFEETQYF. The CDR3 nucleotides are TGTGCCAGCAGCCTACTTGGGGGGGGCGGCTTCGCCTTCGAAGAGACCCAGTACTTC.

This chain uses TRBV29-1 with TRBJ2-7, with 9 nucleotides matching TRBD2. The CDR3 is 14 amino acids. The V gene end was trimmed by 6 bases and the J gene end by 0 bases; junction bases not matched to a gene: 6. Germline V lookup: CDR1 SQVTM, CDR2 ANQGSEA. The CDR3 sequence: CSVASGASSYEQYF. The CDR3 region has the DNA TGCAGCGTGGCTAGCGGGGCGAGCTCCTACGAGCAGTACTTC.

The J gene is TRBJ2-6, the V gene TRBV3-1; no clear D. The CDR3 has 15 amino acids. Trimming took 4 bases from V and 0 from J, leaving 7 bases between them. Per germline, CDR1 LGHDT and CDR2 YNNKEL (reference sequence). CDR3 in amino acids: CASSPQPSGANVLTF. The CDR3 nucleotides read TGTGCCAGCAGCCCCCAGCCCTCTGGGGCCAACGTCCTGACTTTC.

The chain has TRBV29-1 and TRBJ1-6; no clear D gene. Germline V gene data show CDR1 as SQVTM and CDR2 as ANQGSEA. This CDR3 spans 14 amino acids. The germline V and J ends were trimmed by 5 bases and 10 bases, with 18 bases remaining between them. This CDR3 reads CSVRTAGGASPLHF. In DNA, the CDR3 is TGCAGCGTTAGGACGGCGGGCGGTGCCTCACCCCTCCACTTT.

This clonotype was recorded a few times. Written as DNA, the CDR3 is TGCAGCGTCGGACGGCCCTTTGAAGCTTTCTTT. As protein: CSVGRPFEAFF. The gene calls are TRBV29-1 and TRBJ1-1; no clear D gene. There are 11 residues in the CDR3. Trimming took 6 bases from V and 7 from J, leaving 12 bases between them. The V gene's germline CDR1 is SQVTM and CDR2 ANQGSEA.

The chain links TRBV5-1 to TRBJ2-7; no clear D gene. The CDR3 is 16 residues long. Germline lookup yields CDR1 SGHRS and CDR2 YFSETQ. V lost 6 bases, J lost 1 base, and 20 bases lay in between. The CDR3 bases are TGCGCCAGCACCCAAACCGGGCGGATCGGGTCCTACGAGCAGTACTTC. Translation: CASTQTGRIGSYEQYF.

This clonotype was counted a few times. This rearrangement joins TRBV6-5 to TRBJ2-5; 12 nucleotides align to TRBD2. Per the germline V gene, CDR1 is MNHEY and CDR2 is SVGAGI. The CDR3 has 18 amino acids. V shed 0 bases, J shed 7 bases, and the junction held 12 bases outside the gene matches. The CDR3 nucleotides are TGTGCCAGCAGTTACTCCCATGGACTAGCGGGATGGAGGGGGACCCAGTACTTC. This codes for CASSYSHGLAGWRGTQYF.

The V gene is TRBV29-1, the J gene TRBJ2-1; possibly TRBD1 for D (6 bases). The CDR3 totals 14 residues. Germline values: CDR1 SQVTM, CDR2 ANQGSEA. Deletions cut 4 bases from V and 6 bases from J, with 16 bases between. The CDR3 coding sequence is TGCAGCGTTGGAGTGACAGGCCTCTTCAATGAGCAGTTCTTC. Its protein product is CSVGVTGLFNEQFF.